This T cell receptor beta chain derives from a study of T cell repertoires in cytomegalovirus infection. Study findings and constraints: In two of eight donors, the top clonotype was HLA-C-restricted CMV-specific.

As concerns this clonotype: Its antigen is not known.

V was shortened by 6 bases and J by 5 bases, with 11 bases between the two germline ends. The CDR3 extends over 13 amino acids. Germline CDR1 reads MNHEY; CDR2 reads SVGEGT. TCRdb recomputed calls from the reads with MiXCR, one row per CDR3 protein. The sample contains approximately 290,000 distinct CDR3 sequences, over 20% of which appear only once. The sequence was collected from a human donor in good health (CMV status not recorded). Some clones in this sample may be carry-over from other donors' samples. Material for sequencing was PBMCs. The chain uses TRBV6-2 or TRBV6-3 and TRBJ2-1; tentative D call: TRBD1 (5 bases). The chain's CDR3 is CASRRDRNNEQFF. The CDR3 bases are TGTGCCAGCAGGCGCGACAGAAACAATGAGCAGTTCTTC.